This TCR beta chain is from a study of CD8 T cells in ankylosing spondylitis. Generation of TCR beta libraries employed quantitative 5'-RACE incorporating molecular barcodes. TCRdb re-called the 5' RACE reads with MiXCR, one entry per CDR3 protein. The sample contains some 290,000 distinct CDR3 sequences, 20% of which appear only once. Notes on this clonotype: Its antigen is currently unknown.

Germline-derived CDR1 and CDR2 are SGHRS and YFSETQ. The CDR3 runs to 21 residues. V trimming: 1 base; J trimming: 1 base; junction bases outside the gene matches: 18. Overall study findings and caveats: Some motif variants had been reported before (in reactive arthritis synovial fluid and blood). A TCR beta motif made of about 8 highly homologous variants seemed typical of ankylosing spondylitis blood. Matched synovial fluid from ankylosing spondylitis patients was reported to be enriched for disease-linked clones.

The TCR comes from a male donor with ankylosing spondylitis or in good health (not recorded which). The sequenced sample consisted of blood, either unsorted or a sorted T cell fraction (not recorded which). The chain links TRBV5-1 to TRBJ2-2, with 8 bases identical to TRBD2. For the CDR3, the DNA is TGCGCCAGCAGCTTGCGCACAAAGTTTGTGGCGGGGGGCGAGAACACCGGGGAGCTGTTTTTT. It yields the protein CASSLRTKFVAGGENTGELFF. Using reference TRBV5-1 and TRBJ2-2 for the parts outside the CDR3, the full variable domain is KAGVTQTPRYLIKTRGQQVTLSCSPISGHRSVSWYQQTPGQGLQFLFEYFSETQRNKGNFPGRFSGRQFSNSRSEMNVSTLELGDSALYLCASSLRTKFVAGGENTGELFFGEGSRLTVL.